What follows are 18 T cell receptor beta chains derived from one specimen sequenced in a study of T cell responses to AZD1222 COVID-19 vaccine. Data came from immunoSEQ multiplex PCR; TCRdb stores just in-frame clones and leaves some out. The top ten clones hold over 0.9% of a sample with some 150,000 clones, approximately 95% of them seen once. Sequences were derived from peripheral blood, sampled on day 0 of MenACWY control vaccination. The receptor set was obtained from an adult in good health.

The chain recombines TRBV2 with TRBJ2-2, with 8 bases lining up with TRBD1. Trimming at V came to 8 bases and at J to 7 bases, leaving 3 bases not matched to a gene. Germline-derived CDR1 and CDR2 are SNHLY and FYNNEI. CDR3 size: 12 residues. The CDR3 loop reads CASRQGIGELFF. In DNA form, the CDR3 reads TGTGCCAGCCGACAGGGGATCGGGGAGCTGTTTTTT.

The J gene is TRBJ1-6, the V gene TRBV5-1; the match to TRBD1 covers 7 bases. The CDR3 runs 16 residues. The germline CDR1 and CDR2 sequences are SGHRS and YFSETQ. V lost 5 bases, J lost 5 bases, and 10 bases stayed unmatched. The CDR3 coding sequence is TGCGCCAGCAGTTTCACAGGGGTAGATGATAATTCACCCCTCCACTTT. Protein product: CASSFTGVDDNSPLHF.

The chain recombines TRBV7-9 with TRBJ1-3; D is unclear. The length of the CDR3 is 13 residues. Trimming pared 9 bases from V and 1 base from J, leaving 10 bases between. Per germline, CDR1 SEHNR and CDR2 FQNEAQ (reference sequence). The CDR3 region is CARGEASGNTIYF. CDR3 in DNA: TGTGCCAGGGGAGAAGCTTCTGGAAACACCATATATTTT.

The V gene is TRBV6-4, the J gene TRBJ1-4; D perhaps matches TRBD1 (6 bases). Germline V CDR1 and CDR2: MRHNA, SNTAGT. The CDR3 has 15 residues. Trimming took off 0 bases at V and 8 bases at J, with 13 bases between the two ends. DNA of the CDR3: TGTGCCAGCAGTGACTCGGGGGGCGCGGGGGAAAAACTGTTTTTT. Its protein product is CASSDSGGAGEKLFF.

The V and J genes are TRBV5-1 and TRBJ1-4, with a possible D match to TRBD1 (6 bases). There are 15 residues in the CDR3. Trimming removed 2 bases at V and 2 bases at J, with 10 bases between. Germline V gene lookup returns CDR1 SGHRS and CDR2 YFSETQ. The CDR3 loop is CASSFTGTTNEKLFF. The CDR3 region has the DNA TGCGCCAGCAGCTTCACAGGGACCACTAATGAAAAACTGTTTTTT.

The chain recombines TRBV2 with TRBJ1-5, with D perhaps matching TRBD1 (6 bases). Trimming took 6 bases from V and 7 from J, leaving 16 bases between them. Germline-derived CDR1 and CDR2 are SNHLY and FYNNEI. The CDR3 has 14 amino acids. The CDR3 is CASRDRQAGQPQHF. The CDR3 DNA reads as TGTGCCAGCAGGGACCGACAGGCTGGCCAGCCCCAGCATTTT.

The chain combines TRBV2 with TRBJ1-4, with 9 bases that match TRBD1. V dropped 6 bases and J dropped 0; count of bases not matched to a gene: 8. From germline, CDR1 is SNHLY and CDR2 FYNNEI. CDR3 length equals 17 residues. DNA for the CDR3: TGTGCCAGCAGCCAGTGGACAGGGGCAGCAACTAATGAAAAACTGTTTTTT. Encoded protein: CASSQWTGAATNEKLFF.

The chain employs TRBV4-1 and TRBJ1-1; the D gene is possibly TRBD1 (5 bases). The germline CDR1 and CDR2 sequences are MGHRA and YSYEKL. CDR3 length: 12 amino acids. The ends were cut back, 6 bases at V and 5 bases at J, with 10 bases in the middle. The CDR3 DNA is TGCGCCAGCAGTCAATGGGGGACTGAAGCTTTCTTT. Translating gives CASSQWGTEAFF.

The rearrangement links TRBV6-2 or TRBV6-3 to TRBJ2-1; 10 bases agree with TRBD1. The CDR3 has 18 residues. CDR1 MNHEY and CDR2 SVGEGT come from the germline V gene. The trim removed 0 bases at V and 4 bases at J, leaving 9 bases unmatched. CDR3 nucleotide sequence: TGTGCCAGCAGTTACTCTCAGGGACAGGGGCTTTCATACAATGAGCAGTTCTTC. It yields the protein CASSYSQGQGLSYNEQFF.

This chain connects TRBV7-2 to TRBJ1-6; D is uncertain. Germline values: CDR1 SGHTA, CDR2 FQGNSA. The V gene lost 3 bases and the J gene lost 7 bases, with 10 bases spanning the gap. The CDR3 is 14 amino acids. CDR3 protein: CASSFAQVNSPLHF. The CDR3 nucleotides read TGTGCCAGCAGCTTCGCCCAGGTCAATTCACCCCTCCACTTT. The entire variable domain, with the rest obtained from reference TRBV7-2 and TRBJ1-6, is as follows: GAGVSQSPSNKVTEKGKDVELRCDPISGHTALYWYRQSLGQGLEFLIYFQGNSAPDKSGLPSDRFSAERTGGSVSTLTIQRTQQEDSAVYLCASSFAQVNSPLHFGNGTRLTVT.

The chain uses TRBV7-2 and TRBJ1-2, with 8 bases matching TRBD1. Per the germline V gene, CDR1 is SGHTA and CDR2 is FQGNSA. The CDR3 contains 14 residues. With V trimmed by 1 base and J by 8 bases, 6 bases remained unmatched. CDR3 DNA: TGTGCCAGCAGCTTAGAACAGGGGGTAGGGGGCTACACCTTC. Amino acid sequence: CASSLEQGVGGYTF.

The chain employs TRBV28 and TRBJ1-5; no clear D. Germline CDR1 and CDR2: MDHEN and SYDVKM. This CDR3 is 16 amino acids long. Trimming left V 6 bases short and J 0 bases short, with 15 bases between. The CDR3 DNA reads TGTGCCAGCAGCCCGATTTCCCTTTATAGCAATCAGCCCCAGCATTTT. Its protein is CASSPISLYSNQPQHF.

The V and J genes are TRBV7-8 and TRBJ2-7; D is undetermined. V was clipped by 2 bases and J by 4 bases, with 15 bases between them. CDR1 is SGHVS, CDR2 FQNEAQ, per germline. This CDR3 is 15 amino acids long. The CDR3, as DNA: TGTGCCAGCAGCTTATCGGTCCCCGCCCATTACGAGCAGTACTTC. Protein: CASSLSVPAHYEQYF.

This CDR3 reads CASSLRGASGSLIQETQYF. CDR3 in DNA: TGCGCCAGCAGCTTGCGGGGGGCTAGCGGGAGTTTAATACAAGAGACCCAGTACTTC. The chain carries TRBV5-1 and TRBJ2-5; TRBD2 aligns across 10 bases. The CDR3 spans 19 residues. From germline, CDR1 is SGHRS and CDR2 YFSETQ. Germline trimming cut 1 base from V and 2 bases from J; bases unmatched to any gene: 14.

The chain joins TRBV6-5 to TRBJ1-2; TRBD1 is a possible D gene (6 bases). CDR3 length equals 14 residues. Germline-derived CDR1 and CDR2 are MNHEY and SVGAGI. The V and J ends lost 6 bases and 5 bases respectively, with 16 bases between them. CDR3 residues: CASSQGSWGYGYTF. The CDR3 nucleotides read TGTGCCAGCAGCCAGGGGTCGTGGGGTTATGGCTACACCTTC.

The CDR3 is CASSFRLAESTDTQYF. DNA for the CDR3: TGTGCCAGCAGCTTCCGACTAGCGGAAAGCACAGATACGCAGTATTTT. The V gene is TRBV5-4, the J gene TRBJ2-3; TRBD2 matches 9 bases. The CDR3 runs to 16 residues. V shed 2 bases and J 0 bases; nucleotides not matched to a gene: 4. From germline, CDR1 is SGHNT and CDR2 YYREEE (reference sequence).

J is TRBJ1-6 and V is TRBV10-1; tentatively, D is TRBD1 (5 bases). CDR1 and CDR2 (germline): WNHNN, SYGVQD (reference sequence). The V gene lost 3 bases and the J gene lost 3 bases, with 18 bases spanning the gap. This CDR3 comprises 18 residues. CDR3 DNA sequence: TGCGCCAGCAGTGACGAGGGGAGGATGGGCAACTATAATTCACCCCTCCACTTT. It is translated as CASSDEGRMGNYNSPLHF.

The chain recombines TRBV5-1 with TRBJ2-5, with TRBD2 as a possible D gene (6 bases). The CDR3 is made up of 12 amino acids. The V end was cut by 4 bases, the J end by 4 bases, with 8 bases between. The germline gives CDR1 SGHRS, CDR2 YFSETQ. This CDR3 reads CASSEEGETQYF. The DNA of the CDR3 is TGCGCCAGCAGCGAGGAGGGAGAGACCCAGTACTTC.